This T cell receptor beta chain is from a study of blood T cell dynamics during melanoma immunotherapy. Study at large: Patients with metastatic melanoma got pembrolizumab or nivolumab-ipilimumab as first-line care. General observations from the study: It remained unknown if the driving T cell clones were melanoma-specific. Among sorted CD8+ subsets, immune-effector cells had the highest clonality and cell-free DNA similarity.

The assay received all extracted DNA from sorted CD8+ subsets. Assay used: immunoSEQ multiplex PCR; TCRdb lists only in-frame clones, some missing. The table has some 15,000 clones, 85% to 95% seen once. Worth noting for this clone: Its specificity is not known.

Time point noted: week 3, after first cycle of checkpoint inhibitor. Germline V gives CDR1 MNHEY, CDR2 SMNVEV (reference sequence). Trimming left V 6 bases short and J 4 bases short, with 22 bases between. The CDR3 runs 18 residues. The chain links TRBV27 to TRBJ2-6; possible D gene TRBD2, 5 bases. Specimen: effector memory CD8+ T cells from blood, collected from a patient treated with checkpoint blockade. The receptor comes from a human donor with melanoma. The CDR3 loop reads CASSLRARRELGANVLTF. The CDR3 DNA follows: TGTGCCAGCAGCCTGAGGGCGCGCCGGGAACTAGGGGCCAACGTCCTGACTTTC.